Given below is one T cell receptor beta chain in context. Its antigen is currently unknown. Authors' data handling: ImmunoSEQ sequences covered only the junction and lacked quality scores; filtering therefore differed. The method was immunoSEQ multiplex PCR; TCRdb's version includes in-frame clones alone and lacks a portion of them. Clone size and the V and J calls come from that table; the DNA yielded D and trimming. The table includes around 2.5 million clones, roughly 93% detected once. This sample stems from a study of shared clonotypes between healthy human individuals. Germline CDR1 MNHEY, CDR2 SVGAGI. This CDR3 has 14 residues. V was shortened by 6 bases and J by 5 bases, with 16 bases between the two germline ends. Findings and limits, study-wide: The study found lower generation probabilities in non-shared clonotypes than in those shared by all four donors.

Sequenced sample: naive CD4+ T cells from PBMCs. Subset of the sample: CD45RA+ positively selected. The source of this sequence is a man aged 18 to 30 in good health. Some clones in this sample may be carry-over from other donors' samples. This chain connects TRBV6-5 to TRBJ1-1; D is unclear. The CDR3: CASRDGPSGTEAFF. The CDR3 DNA is TGTGCCAGCAGAGACGGGCCTAGCGGGACTGAAGCTTTCTTT.